This T cell receptor (beta chain) is from a study of technical replicates of blood from a few donors. Deletions cut 3 bases from V and 7 bases from J, with 10 bases between. The CDR3 spans 12 residues. Germline V gene lookup returns CDR1 GTSNPN and CDR2 SVGIG (reference sequence). Some clones are missing from TCRdb's copy, which holds only in-frame ones; the method was immunoSEQ multiplex PCR. The table lists under 70,000 clones, roughly nine tenths of them singletons, with over 4% in the top ten. This chain uses TRBV30 with TRBJ2-1; a weak D match, TRBD1 (6 bases). The sample comprised PBMCs. The clonotype originates from a human donor in good health. Some clones in this sample may be carry-over from other donors' samples. The CDR3 sequence is CAWRGTRNEQFF. The CDR3 coding sequence is TGTGCCTGGAGGGGGACAAGGAATGAGCAGTTCTTC.